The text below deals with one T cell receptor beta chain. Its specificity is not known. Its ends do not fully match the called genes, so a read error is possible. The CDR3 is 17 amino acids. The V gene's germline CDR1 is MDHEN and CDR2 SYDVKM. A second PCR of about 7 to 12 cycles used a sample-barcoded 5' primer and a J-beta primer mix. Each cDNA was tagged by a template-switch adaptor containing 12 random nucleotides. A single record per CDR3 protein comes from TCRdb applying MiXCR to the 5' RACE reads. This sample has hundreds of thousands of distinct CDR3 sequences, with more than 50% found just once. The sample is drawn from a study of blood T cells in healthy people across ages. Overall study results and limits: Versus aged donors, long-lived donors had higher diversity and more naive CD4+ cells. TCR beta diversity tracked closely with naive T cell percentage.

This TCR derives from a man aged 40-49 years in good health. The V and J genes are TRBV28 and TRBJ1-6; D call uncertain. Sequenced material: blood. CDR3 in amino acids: CAGSPPLASGGNSPLHF. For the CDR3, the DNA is TGTGCCGGCAGCCCACCTTTGGCGAGCGGCGGAAATTCACCCCTCCACTTT.